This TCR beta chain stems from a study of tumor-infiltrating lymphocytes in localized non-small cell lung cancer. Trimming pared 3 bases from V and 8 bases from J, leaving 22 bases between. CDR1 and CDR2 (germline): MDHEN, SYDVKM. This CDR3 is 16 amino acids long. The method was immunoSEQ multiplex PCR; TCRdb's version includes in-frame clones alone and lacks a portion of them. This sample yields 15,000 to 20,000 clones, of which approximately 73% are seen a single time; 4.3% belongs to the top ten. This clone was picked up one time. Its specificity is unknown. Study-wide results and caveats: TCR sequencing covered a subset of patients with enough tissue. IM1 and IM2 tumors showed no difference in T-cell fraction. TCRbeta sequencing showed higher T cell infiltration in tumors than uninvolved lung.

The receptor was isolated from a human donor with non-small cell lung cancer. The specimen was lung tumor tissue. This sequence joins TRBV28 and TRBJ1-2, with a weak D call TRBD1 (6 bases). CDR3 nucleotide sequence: TGTGCCAGCAGTTTGGGCGGGGGCGCTAGGTCGTGGGGCTACACCTTC. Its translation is CASSLGGGARSWGYTF.